One and the same sample provided the 2 T cell receptor beta chains below, sequenced in a study of fetal regulatory T cell absence and autoimmunity. Sequencing used immunoSEQ multiplex PCR; TCRdb keeps in-frame clones, though not all of them. The table includes 95,000 to 100,000 clones, less than 80% detected once. Sequenced sample: pancreas tissue. These receptors were obtained from a male donor with IPEX syndrome.

The chain uses TRBV11-2 and TRBJ1-5, with D possibly being TRBD1 (6 bases). The CDR3 spans 14 residues. Germline V gives CDR1 SGHAT, CDR2 FQNNGV. Trimming took off 1 base at V and 2 bases at J, with 6 bases between the two ends. CDR3 region: CASSLGTGNQPQHF. CDR3 nucleotides: TGTGCCAGCAGCTTAGGGACAGGCAATCAGCCCCAGCATTTT.

CDR3 protein: CASTHLGASRGNEQFF. In DNA form, the CDR3 reads TGTGCCAGCACTCATTTAGGGGCTAGCCGCGGTAATGAGCAGTTCTTC. V is TRBV7-2 and J is TRBJ2-1; the D call may be TRBD1 or TRBD2 (5 bases each). V was cut by 7 bases and J by 7 bases, with 23 bases left in between. Germline-derived CDR1 and CDR2 are SGHTA and FQGNSA. This CDR3 is built from 16 residues.